Sequencing of this TCR beta chain was carried out in a study of OX40 agonist ivuxolimab in advanced cancers. Study overall: The study reported partial responses in three patients: one hepatocellular carcinoma, two cutaneous melanoma.

This CDR3 spans 13 amino acids. Germline lookup yields CDR1 SEHNR and CDR2 FQNEAQ (reference sequence). V was clipped by 4 bases and J by 8 bases, with 14 bases between them. The table came from immunoSEQ multiplex PCR; TCRdb's copy has only in-frame clones and leaves some out. The sample holds about 59,000 clones, over 75% seen once. As to this clone: Its antigen is not identified.

Study observations and caveats: Among T cells, CD8+ cells averaged more expanded clones than CD4+ cells.

Sequences were derived from CD4+ or CD8+ T cells sorted from blood, sampled in a trial of the OX40 agonist ivuxolimab. This clonotype was obtained from an adult with an advanced solid tumor such as melanoma, head and neck, liver or kidney cancer. J is TRBJ1-2 and V is TRBV7-9, with a possible D match to TRBD1 (6 bases). The CDR3 nucleotides read TGTGCCAGCAGCTCGTCAGGGGTGCAGGGCTACACCTTC. It encodes CASSSSGVQGYTF.